A selection of T cell receptor beta chains follows, all from one sample in a study of blood T cell repertoires in COVID-19. Method: immunoSEQ multiplex PCR; TCRdb's copy keeps in-frame clones and lacks some. The sample has under 200,000 clones; over 75% are singletons. The sequenced material came from PBMCs or T cells enriched from blood (not recorded which). These TCRs come from a woman aged 45-65 years who had recovered from COVID-19. Each CDR3 is given with its conserved first and last residue. The size entry is marked missing in some rows and otherwise reads once, few, many or a size class.

j_call clone_size v_call cdr3_aa
TRBJ1-1 . TRBV7-2 CASSPPRRGLGNTEAFF
TRBJ1-6 . TRBV7-2 CASSETGPEYNSPLHF
TRBJ1-2 . TRBV15 CATSRTGGLGFGYTF
TRBJ2-6 once TRBV11-1 CASSQANSGANVLTF
TRBJ1-1 . TRBV25-1 CASSQGSTEAFF
TRBJ2-3 . TRBV9 CASSVGPVADTQYF
TRBJ1-6 . TRBV18 CASSPRQGKSPLHF
TRBJ2-7 . TRBV11-2 CASSLDPGSYEQYF
TRBJ1-2 . TRBV7-2 CASSLATGQVNGYTF
TRBJ1-1 . TRBV6-5 CASSYSQVSEAFF
TRBJ1-1 . TRBV6-5 CASSYREVNTEAFF
TRBJ2-2 . TRBV9 CASSVAPSGGTGELFF
TRBJ2-2 . TRBV6-5 CASSPGGELFF
TRBJ2-7 . TRBV11-2 CASSFGQGSYEQYF
TRBJ2-2 . TRBV7-9 CASSSIRDGELFF
TRBJ1-4 . TRBV7-9 CASSPGWGASNEKLFF
TRBJ1-1 . TRBV2 CASSWGGMNTEAFF
TRBJ2-2 . TRBV5-1 CASSPRISGVTGELFF
TRBJ2-7 . TRBV7-6 CASSLASSGGTYEQYF
TRBJ1-6 . TRBV5-1 CASSLGQGVSPLHF
TRBJ1-3 . TRBV4-3 CASSRHAGTGGAGGNTIYF
TRBJ2-2 once TRBV6-5 CASSYSRGGRAGELFF
TRBJ1-2 . TRBV9 CASSVGGQGNRGYTF
TRBJ1-1 few TRBV27 CASSDTGTGGLNTEAFF
TRBJ2-1 . TRBV7-7 CASSPSGAGGYNEQFF
TRBJ2-3 . TRBV9 CASSSWGTSGNTDTQYF
TRBJ1-6 . TRBV6-5 CASSFGDRGHSPLHF
TRBJ2-7 many TRBV4-3 CASSQDRGTPSYEQYF
TRBJ2-5 . TRBV7-2 CASSLLTGFQETQYF
TRBJ1-4 once TRBV19 CASSMNRGEKLFF
TRBJ1-2 . TRBV11-2 CASSPGQGGFYGYTF
TRBJ1-1 . TRBV27 CASSLWAATEAFF
TRBJ1-3 . TRBV11-3 CASSYRGSGLSGNTIYF
TRBJ2-7 . TRBV27 CASSPLLAGGSSYEQYF
TRBJ1-4 . TRBV27 CASSFGTGNEKLFF
TRBJ2-6 . TRBV7-3 CASSLLVAGAGANVLTF
TRBJ1-1 . TRBV19 CASSVTGTGGSGTEAFF
TRBJ2-1 once TRBV28 CASSTLKQGWEQFF
TRBJ1-1 . TRBV5-5 CASSLVQGTPNTEAFF
TRBJ2-6 . TRBV19 CASSSPLGRGANVLTF
TRBJ1-1 . TRBV7-2 CASTPTRQGAEAFF
TRBJ1-2 . TRBV5-6 CASSLPLSGGYTF
TRBJ2-3 . TRBV2 CASSEPRGSTDTQYF
TRBJ2-7 . TRBV12-5 CASGAGVAYEQYF
TRBJ1-2 . TRBV5-4 CASSPRDRPNYGYTF
TRBJ1-2 . TRBV4-3 CASSPRQNLNYGYTF
TRBJ1-1 few TRBV7-2 CASSGGQAYTEAFF
TRBJ1-5 . TRBV2 CASSQRQGSNYQPQHF
TRBJ1-5 . TRBV19 CASRGGQVNQPQHF
TRBJ1-4 . TRBV21-1 CATSGTGGAQRAEEKLFF
TRBJ1-2 once TRBV7-2 CASSLVGEGGYGYTF
TRBJ1-5 . TRBV28 CASSSHRGGGNQPQHF
TRBJ2-5 once TRBV7-9 CASSAVGAGETQYF
TRBJ2-5 . TRBV27 CASSLAGLETQYF
TRBJ1-3 . TRBV18 CASSPGQGMPGNTIYF
TRBJ2-6 . TRBV27 CASSFARDRGVHSGANVLTF
TRBJ1-6 . TRBV27 CASSLSRVNSPLHF
TRBJ1-5 . TRBV4-1 CASSQDGGANQPQHF
TRBJ2-5 . TRBV7-2 CASSLADYRETQYF
TRBJ1-2 . TRBV12-3/TRBV12-4 CASSRTGGYTF